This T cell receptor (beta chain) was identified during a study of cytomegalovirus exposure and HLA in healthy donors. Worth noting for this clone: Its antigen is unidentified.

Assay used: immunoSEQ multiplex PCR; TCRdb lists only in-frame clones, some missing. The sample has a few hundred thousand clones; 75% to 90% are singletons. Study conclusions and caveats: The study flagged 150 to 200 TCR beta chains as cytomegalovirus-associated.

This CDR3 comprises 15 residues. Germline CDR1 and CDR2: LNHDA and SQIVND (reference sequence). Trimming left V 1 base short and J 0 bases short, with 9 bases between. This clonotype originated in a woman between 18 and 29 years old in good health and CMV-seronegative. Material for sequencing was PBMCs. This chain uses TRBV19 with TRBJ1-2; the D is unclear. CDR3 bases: TGTGCCAGTAGTATAGGGTATGAGACTAACTATGGCTACACCTTC. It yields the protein CASSIGYETNYGYTF.